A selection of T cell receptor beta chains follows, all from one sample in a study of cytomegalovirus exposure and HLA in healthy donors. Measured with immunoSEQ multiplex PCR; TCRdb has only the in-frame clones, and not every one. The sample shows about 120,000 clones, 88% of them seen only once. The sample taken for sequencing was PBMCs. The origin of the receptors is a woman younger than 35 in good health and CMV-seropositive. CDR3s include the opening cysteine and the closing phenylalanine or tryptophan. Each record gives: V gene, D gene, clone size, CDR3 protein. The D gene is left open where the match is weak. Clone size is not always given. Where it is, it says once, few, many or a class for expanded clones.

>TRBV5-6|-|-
CASSLAGGGRDTEAFF
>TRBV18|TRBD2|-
CASSRQPGLAGVGDTQYF
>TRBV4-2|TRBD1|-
CASSQEAPGGQGAGTGELFF
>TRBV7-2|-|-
CASSFKQGSGGYTF
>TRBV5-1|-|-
CASSGDSDSSRYTF
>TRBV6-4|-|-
CASSIDSSGANVLTF
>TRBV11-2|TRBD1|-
CASSPGQTYEQYF
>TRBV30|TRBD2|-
CAFRAGGSGTQYF
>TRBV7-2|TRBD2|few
CASSLEAGGAREQYF
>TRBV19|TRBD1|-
CASKHRGNNEKLFF
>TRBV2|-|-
CASSRTDSETQYF
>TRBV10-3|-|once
CAISSLYTGELFF
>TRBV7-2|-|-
CASSPRAQVGYTF
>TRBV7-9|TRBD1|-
CASSLGQGFYNSPLHF
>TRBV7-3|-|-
CASSTRGANTEAFF
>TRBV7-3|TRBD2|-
CASSRGTSGSTTDTQYF
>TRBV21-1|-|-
CASLNQANTTGELFF